Below are 26 T cell receptor beta chains sequenced from a single sample in a study of CD8+ T cells in alopecia areata (dated by TCRdb to between 2017 and 2018). Receptor libraries were prepared by the immunoSEQ multiplex PCR assay. To provide template for TCR sequencing, every sample had RNA extracted and reverse transcribed into cDNA. TCRdb obtained this table from immuneACCESS and retained in-frame rearrangements with V and J assigned. These tables miss some clones; where compared with another copy, unresolved V genes account for less than half of the shortfall, and the remainder is unexplained. For this sample there are tens of thousands of clones; 55% appear just once. The ten biggest clones cover less than 50% of the sample. Specimen: NKG2D-high CD8+ T cells sorted from blood. This specimen's cell subset or site label, interpreted: sorted CD8+ NKG2D-high blood T cells. The receptor set was obtained from a human donor with alopecia areata.

The chain combines TRBV13 with TRBJ1-2, with a tentative D call TRBD1 (5 bases). Germline V lookup: CDR1 PRHDT, CDR2 FYEKMQ (reference sequence). V dropped 3 bases and J dropped 2 bases, with 7 bases sitting between them. The CDR3 runs to 13 residues. The DNA for the CDR3 is TGTGCCAGCAGCTTGGGACGGAACTATGGCTACACCTTC. Amino acid sequence: CASSLGRNYGYTF.

The genes are TRBV13 and TRBJ1-1; D is ambiguous. The V and J ends lost 4 bases and 8 bases respectively, with 14 bases between them. Germline V gene lookup returns CDR1 PRHDT and CDR2 FYEKMQ (reference sequence). The CDR3 has 13 amino acids. The CDR3 DNA reads as TGTGCCAGCAGCTCCATTGATGGCCTAGAAGCTTTCTTT. This sequence encodes CASSSIDGLEAFF.

The V gene is TRBV27, the J gene TRBJ2-5, with 7 positions matching TRBD1. The closer fit of TRBJ2-7 to the DNA end suggests the J call may be wrong. Germline V gene data show CDR1 as MNHEY and CDR2 as SMNVEV (reference sequence). The CDR3 covers 14 residues. The CDR3 coding sequence is TGTGCCAGCAGTGAGACAGGGTATCTCTACGAGCAGTACTTC. It yields the protein CASSETGYLYEQYF.

The DNA of the CDR3 is TGTGCCAGTAGTATGCCCTCGGGACGTCTAGAAGGTGGCTACACCTTC. This codes for CASSMPSGRLEGGYTF. The V gene is TRBV19, the J gene TRBJ1-2; weak D call: TRBD1 (5 bases). CDR1 LNHDA and CDR2 SQIVND come from the germline V gene (reference sequence). This CDR3 has 16 amino acids. The ends were cut back, 3 bases at V and 7 bases at J, with 21 bases in the middle.

The chain is built from TRBV6-5 and TRBJ2-5, with TRBD1 as a possible D gene (5 bases). TRBJ2-7 matches the DNA end more closely, so the J call is doubtful. The CDR3 is 15 residues long. Germline values: CDR1 MNHEY, CDR2 SVGAGI. Here the CDR3 reads CASSYSRTWAYEQYF. The CDR3 DNA reads TGTGCCAGCAGTTACTCAAGGACATGGGCCTACGAGCAGTACTTC.

The V call is TRBV4-3, the J call TRBJ2-7, with D possibly called TRBD1 or TRBD2 (5 bases each). Between the trimmed V and J ends, which lost 0 bases and 2 bases, there was a span of 11 bases. Per the germline V gene, CDR1 is LGHNA and CDR2 is YSLEER. This CDR3 has 15 amino acids. The DNA of the CDR3 is TGCGCCAGCAGCCAAGATAGAGGGGTACCCTACGAGCAGTACTTC. Protein product: CASSQDRGVPYEQYF.

The chain recombines TRBV19 with TRBJ2-5; possibly TRBD1 or TRBD2 for D (5 bases each). With 3 bases removed from V and 5 bases from J, the gap between germline ends came to 13 bases. Germline values: CDR1 LNHDA, CDR2 SQIVND (reference sequence). The CDR3 consists of 14 residues. Here the CDR3 DNA reads TGTGCCAGTAGTATTTGGGACGGGCACGAGACCCAGTACTTC. Translating gives CASSIWDGHETQYF.

The chain employs TRBV7-9 and TRBJ2-1; no clear D. CDR1 SEHNR and CDR2 FQNEAQ come from the germline V gene (reference sequence). V lost 5 bases and J 10 bases, leaving 15 bases between the germline ends. The CDR3 sequence is 13 residues long. The CDR3 bases are TGTGCCAGCAGCCTTACGTCCCCCGGGGAGCAGTTCTTC. Its translation: CASSLTSPGEQFF.

This chain joins TRBV4-3 and TRBJ2-1; tentatively, D is TRBD1 or TRBD2 (5 bases each). Per the germline V gene, CDR1 is LGHNA and CDR2 is YSLEER. Trimming removed 2 bases from V and 5 bases from J, with 19 bases in between. The CDR3 loop spans 17 amino acids. As DNA, the CDR3 is TGCGCCAGCAGCCAATTTCGGTCGAGGGGAACCGACAATGAGCAGTTCTTC. It is translated as CASSQFRSRGTDNEQFF.

This clone was detected only once. The chain combines TRBV5-6 with TRBJ2-4; tentative D call: TRBD2 (6 bases). Germline CDR1 reads SGHDT; CDR2 reads YYEEEE. Trimming removed 4 bases at V and 0 bases at J, with 11 bases between. The CDR3 is 15 residues long. The CDR3 is CASSPSALAKNIQYF. In DNA form, the CDR3 reads TGTGCCAGCAGCCCTAGCGCACTAGCCAAAAACATTCAGTACTTC.

The V and J genes are TRBV4-2 and TRBJ2-1, with D maybe TRBD1 (5 bases). Trimming cost V 4 bases and J 3 bases, with 19 bases left between them. Germline V gene data show CDR1 as LGHNA and CDR2 as YNFKEQ. The CDR3 runs 17 residues. CDR3 sequence reads: CASSPSPRGQVYNEQFF. The CDR3 nucleotides are TGTGCCAGCAGCCCGAGTCCTAGGGGCCAGGTCTACAATGAGCAGTTCTTC.

CDR3: CASSPGGGTSGRNEQFF. CDR3 sequence (DNA): TGCGCCAGCAGCCCCGGCGGGGGGACTAGCGGACGCAATGAGCAGTTCTTC. The chain combines TRBV4-1 with TRBJ2-1; 11 bases match TRBD2. The CDR3 consists of 17 residues. The V and J ends lost 4 bases and 6 bases, in that order; junction bases with no gene match: 11. Germline CDR1 MGHRA, CDR2 YSYEKL.

This clone was found a few times. The chain is built from TRBV4-3 and TRBJ2-2, with D perhaps matching TRBD1 or TRBD2 (5 bases each). CDR3 length: 15 amino acids. In germline, CDR1 is LGHNA, CDR2 YSLEER. Trimming left V 3 bases short and J 6 bases short, with 14 bases between. CDR3 sequence: CASSHYGASAGELFF. CDR3 bases: TGCGCCAGCAGCCATTACGGGGCAAGCGCCGGGGAGCTGTTTTTT.

The chain joins TRBV4-3 to TRBJ2-7; D gene ambiguous. V shed 1 base and J shed 3 bases, with 13 bases lying between them. Germline V CDR1 and CDR2: LGHNA, YSLEER. The CDR3 runs to 15 residues. CDR3 sequence (DNA): TGCGCCAGCAGCCAAGGGCGCTCAGTCTACTACGAGCAGTACTTC. This sequence encodes CASSQGRSVYYEQYF.

This clone was observed a few times. V usage is TRBV7-9 and J usage is TRBJ2-7; 7 bases agree with TRBD2. V gave up 3 bases and J gave up 2 bases; unmatched junction bases: 7. Germline V gene data show CDR1 as SEHNR and CDR2 as FQNEAQ (reference sequence). The CDR3 length is 15 residues. The DNA for the CDR3 is TGTGCCAGCAGCTTCCTAGAGGGAGGGACCTACGAGCAGTACTTC. It is translated as CASSFLEGGTYEQYF.

This chain uses TRBV29-1 with TRBJ2-1; no clear D. CDR1 and CDR2 from the germline V gene are SQVTM and ANQGSEA. This CDR3 comprises 14 residues. V was clipped by 4 bases and J by 7 bases, with 17 bases between them. CDR3 protein: CSVAGSQARNEQFF. Written as DNA, the CDR3 is TGCAGCGTTGCGGGCAGCCAGGCTAGGAATGAGCAGTTCTTC.

The sample holds a few counts of this clone. The rearrangement uses TRBV27 and TRBJ1-1, with TRBD1 matching over 10 bases. This CDR3 has 16 amino acids. Unmatched junction bases numbered 14, after V lost 6 bases and J lost 7 bases. Germline V gives CDR1 MNHEY, CDR2 SMNVEV (reference sequence). This chain's CDR3 is CASRSRRDRGVVEAFF. The CDR3 coding sequence is TGTGCCAGCAGATCACGCCGGGACAGGGGAGTGGTTGAAGCTTTCTTT.

A few counts support this clone. The chain couples TRBV28 to TRBJ2-1, with 14 bases fitting TRBD2. The length of the CDR3 is 21 residues. Germline trimming cut 7 bases from V and 0 bases from J; bases unmatched to any gene: 17. Germline V lookup: CDR1 MDHEN, CDR2 SYDVKM. For the CDR3, the DNA is TGTGCCAGCATCTACCCGGGACTAGCGGGAGATCCCTTGAGCTCCTACAATGAGCAGTTCTTC. This codes for CASIYPGLAGDPLSSYNEQFF. Full variable domain (outside the CDR3, taken from reference TRBV28 and TRBJ2-1): DVKVTQSSRYLVKRTGEKVFLECVQDMDHENMFWYRQDPGLGLRLIYFSYDVKMKEKGDIPEGYSVSREKKERFSLILESASTNQTSMYLCASIYPGLAGDPLSSYNEQFFGPGTRLTVL.

Relative to its sample, this clone is medium-sized (0.01 to 0.1%). The genes are TRBV21-1 and TRBJ1-1; the DNA was not compared with TRBD1, the D call given in the table. TRBV21-1 is reported as a pseudogene. This CDR3 spans 19 amino acids. CDR3 loop: CASSATGTGTGGRLAEAFF. CDR3 nucleotides: TGTGCCAGCAGCGCAACTGGGACCGGGACAGGGGGCCGATTGGCTGAAGCTTTCTTT.

As to this clone: The identical CDR3 is also encoded by other nucleotide sequences in the sample. The CDR3 loop is CASSLGQGGYEQYF. CDR3 bases: TGTGCCAGCAGTTTAGGACAGGGTGGGTACGAGCAGTACTTC. The chain combines TRBV27 with TRBJ2-7, with TRBD1 matching over 8 bases. This CDR3 region has 14 residues. J lost 4 bases, V lost 2 bases, and 4 bases had no gene match. Germline V lookup: CDR1 MNHEY, CDR2 SMNVEV (reference sequence).

This clone has more than one count but fewer than ten. V usage is TRBV9 and J usage is TRBJ2-3, with TRBD2 identical over 7 bases. CDR3 length equals 15 residues. The ends lost 0 bases at V and 4 bases at J; junction bases unmatched: 5. Germline values: CDR1 SGDLS, CDR2 YYNGEE. CDR3 amino acids: CASSVEAGVADTQYF. CDR3 coding DNA: TGTGCCAGCAGCGTAGAGGCGGGAGTCGCAGATACGCAGTATTTT.

This chain links TRBV9 with TRBJ2-5; 8 nucleotides agree with TRBD2. The trim removed 3 bases at V and 7 bases at J, leaving 20 bases unmatched. The CDR3 sequence is 18 residues long. Germline V gene sequence: CDR1 SGDLS, CDR2 YYNGEE. CDR3 residues: CASSEGPGRSGGPGTQYF. The DNA for the CDR3 is TGTGCCAGCAGCGAGGGGCCTGGAAGGAGCGGGGGCCCGGGGACCCAGTACTTC.

This chain joins TRBV5-1 and TRBJ2-1, with D possibly matching TRBD1 (6 bases). CDR1 SGHRS and CDR2 YFSETQ come from the germline V gene. V lost 0 bases to trimming and J lost 0 bases, with 7 bases between them. This CDR3 is 15 amino acids long. The chain's CDR3 is CASSLGQASYNEQFF. Here the CDR3 DNA reads TGCGCCAGCAGCTTGGGACAGGCCTCCTACAATGAGCAGTTCTTC.

V and J are TRBV4-1 and TRBJ2-5; a possible D gene is TRBD2 (6 bases). Between the trimmed V and J ends, which lost 0 bases and 2 bases, there was a span of 19 bases. The CDR3 length is 18 residues. Germline assignment: CDR1 MGHRA and CDR2 YSYEKL. CDR3 DNA sequence: TGCGCCAGCAGCCAAGATCCTTCGACTAGTTGGCTACAAGAGACCCAGTACTTC. This encodes CASSQDPSTSWLQETQYF.

This clone has more than one count but fewer than ten. The chain joins TRBV29-1 to TRBJ1-1; the D gene is possibly TRBD1 (6 bases). Germline V lookup: CDR1 SQVTM, CDR2 ANQGSEA. This CDR3 comprises 15 residues. V was trimmed by 3 bases and J by 3 bases, leaving 17 bases between them. The chain's CDR3 is CSVDTGQPGDTEAFF. CDR3 bases: TGCAGCGTTGATACCGGACAGCCCGGGGACACTGAAGCTTTCTTT.

This chain links TRBV5-8 with TRBJ2-7; 7 bases match TRBD1. The V segment lost 2 bases and the J segment 3 bases; nucleotides outside the gene matches: 5. The germline V gene has CDR1 SGHTS and CDR2 YDEGEE. The CDR3 extends over 14 amino acids. The DNA of the CDR3 is TGTGCCAGCAGCTTCGGGACAGCGCACTACGAGCAGTACTTC. Its translation is CASSFGTAHYEQYF. Filled out from reference TRBV5-8 and TRBJ2-7, the complete variable domain reads EAGVTQSPTHLIKTRGQQATLRCSPISGHTSVYWYQQALGLGLQFLLWYDEGEERNRGNFPPRFSGRQFPNYSSELNVNALELEDSALYLCASSFGTAHYEQYFGPGTRLTVT.